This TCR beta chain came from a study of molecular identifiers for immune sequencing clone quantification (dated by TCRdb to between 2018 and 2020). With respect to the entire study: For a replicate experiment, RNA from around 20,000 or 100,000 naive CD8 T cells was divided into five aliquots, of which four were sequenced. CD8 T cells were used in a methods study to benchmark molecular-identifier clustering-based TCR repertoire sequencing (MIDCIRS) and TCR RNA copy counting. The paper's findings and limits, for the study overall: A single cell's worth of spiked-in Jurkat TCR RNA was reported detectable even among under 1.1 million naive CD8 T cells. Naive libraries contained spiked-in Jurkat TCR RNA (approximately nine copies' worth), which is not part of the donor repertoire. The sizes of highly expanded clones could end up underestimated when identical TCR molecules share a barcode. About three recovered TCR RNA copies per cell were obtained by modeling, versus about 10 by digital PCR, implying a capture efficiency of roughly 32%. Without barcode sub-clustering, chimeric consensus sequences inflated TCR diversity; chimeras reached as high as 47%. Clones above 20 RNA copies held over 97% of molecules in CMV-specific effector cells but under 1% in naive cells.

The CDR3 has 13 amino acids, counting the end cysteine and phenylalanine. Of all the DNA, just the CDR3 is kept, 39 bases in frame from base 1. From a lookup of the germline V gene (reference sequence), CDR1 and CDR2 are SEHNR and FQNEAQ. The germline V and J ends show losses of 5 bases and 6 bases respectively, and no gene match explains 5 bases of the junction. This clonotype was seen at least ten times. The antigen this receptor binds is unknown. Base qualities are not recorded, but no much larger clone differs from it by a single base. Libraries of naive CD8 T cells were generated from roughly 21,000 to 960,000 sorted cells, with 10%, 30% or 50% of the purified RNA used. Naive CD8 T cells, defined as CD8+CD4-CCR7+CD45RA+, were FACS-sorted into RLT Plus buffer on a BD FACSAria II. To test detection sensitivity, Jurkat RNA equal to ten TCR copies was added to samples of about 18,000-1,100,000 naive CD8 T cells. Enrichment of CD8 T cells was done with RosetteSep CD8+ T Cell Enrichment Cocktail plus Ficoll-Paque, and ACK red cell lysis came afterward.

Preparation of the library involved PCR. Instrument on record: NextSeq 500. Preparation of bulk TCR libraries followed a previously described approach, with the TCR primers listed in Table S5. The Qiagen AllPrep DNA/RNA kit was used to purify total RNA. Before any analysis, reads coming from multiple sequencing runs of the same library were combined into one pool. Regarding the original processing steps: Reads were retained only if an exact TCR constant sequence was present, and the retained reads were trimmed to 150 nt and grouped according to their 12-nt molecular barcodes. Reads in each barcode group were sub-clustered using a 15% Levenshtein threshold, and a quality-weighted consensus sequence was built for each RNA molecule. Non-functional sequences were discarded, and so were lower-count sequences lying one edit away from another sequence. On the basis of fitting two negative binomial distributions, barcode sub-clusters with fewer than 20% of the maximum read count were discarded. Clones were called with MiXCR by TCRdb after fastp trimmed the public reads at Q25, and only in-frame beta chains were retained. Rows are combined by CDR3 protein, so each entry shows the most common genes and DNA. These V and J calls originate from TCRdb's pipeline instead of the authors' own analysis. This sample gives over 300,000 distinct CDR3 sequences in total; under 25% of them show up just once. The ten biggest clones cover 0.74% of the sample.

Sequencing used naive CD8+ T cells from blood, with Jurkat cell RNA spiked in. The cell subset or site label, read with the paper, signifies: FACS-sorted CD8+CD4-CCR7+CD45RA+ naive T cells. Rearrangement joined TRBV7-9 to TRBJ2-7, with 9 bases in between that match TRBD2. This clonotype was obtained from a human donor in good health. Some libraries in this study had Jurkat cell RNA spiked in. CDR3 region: CASSPGTSLEQYF. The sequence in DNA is TGTGCCAGCAGCCCCGGGACTAGCCTCGAGCAGTACTTC.